This T cell receptor beta chain was observed in a study of regulatory T cells in long-lasting Graves disease. Study-wide points: Favoring TRBV28, TRBJ1-2 and TRBJ2-5 was a feature seen in persistent disease.

This clonotype was seen at least ten times. Its specificity is unknown. The time point was: newly diagnosed GD, antithyroid drugs for less than 3 months. RNA from PBMCs was the source of the TCR library. Researchers made TCR beta libraries by using iRepertoire HTBI primers and running Arm-PCR on CDR3 regions. MiXCR was run by TCRdb on the multiplex PCR reads, yielding one entry per CDR3 protein. In the table there are 300,000 to 400,000 distinct CDR3 sequences, 15% to 20% of which are singletons. The CDR3 contains 14 residues. V shed 3 bases and J 1 base; nucleotides not matched to a gene: 3. CDR1 and CDR2 from the germline V gene are MGHRA and YSYEKL. This sample also belongs to another study, concerning T cells in Graves' hyperthyroidism and ophthalmopathy.

Sequenced here: peripheral blood mononuclear cells (PBMCs), sampled at new diagnosis, from a patient treated with antithyroid drugs. The gene calls are TRBV4-1 and TRBJ2-7, with TRBD2 identical over 7 bases. The sequence was collected from a man aged 40-49 years with Graves disease. The CDR3: CASSHVLASYEQYF. CDR3 nucleotide sequence: TGCGCCAGCAGCCATGTACTAGCGTCCTACGAGCAGTACTTC.